These 5 T cell receptor beta chains were all obtained from the same sample, sequenced in a study of blood T cells in healthy people across ages. PCR was performed a second time for about 7 to 11 cycles using a sample-barcoded 5' primer and a J-beta primer mix. TCRdb re-called the 5' RACE reads with MiXCR, one entry per CDR3 protein. The table records 650,000 to 800,000 distinct CDR3 sequences, under 45% of them present only once. Source material: blood. Receptor source: a man aged 55 to 70 in good health.

This clonotype appeared a few times. The chain is built from TRBV27 and TRBJ2-7; D is unresolved. V was clipped by 5 bases and J by 3 bases, with 14 bases between them. The length of the CDR3 is 14 residues. Germline V CDR1 and CDR2: MNHEY, SMNVEV (reference sequence). CDR3 bases: TGTGCCAGCAGTCGAGCCCAGAGCAACTACGAGCAGTACTTC. Translated: CASSRAQSNYEQYF.

The chain couples TRBV20-1 to TRBJ2-5; 12 nucleotides agree with TRBD2. J lost 4 bases, V lost 7 bases, and 4 bases had no gene match. This CDR3 comprises 13 residues. CDR1 is DFQATT and CDR2 is SNEGSKA in the germline V gene (reference sequence). The CDR3 nucleotides read TGCAGTGTTACGACTAGCGGGGGAGAGACCCAGTACTTC. This codes for CSVTTSGGETQYF.

The V call is TRBV5-1, the J call TRBJ2-3; the D is unclear. This CDR3 spans 14 amino acids. Germline lookup yields CDR1 SGHRS and CDR2 YFSETQ. The V and J ends lost 0 bases and 2 bases respectively, with 7 bases between them. CDR3 residues: CASSLAVVTDTQYF. Here the CDR3 DNA reads TGCGCCAGCAGCTTGGCAGTAGTCACAGATACGCAGTATTTT.

The chain employs TRBV2 and TRBJ2-7, with D perhaps assigned TRBD1 or TRBD2 (5 bases each). The CDR3 is 13 residues long. Germline CDR1 is SNHLY and CDR2 is FYNNEI. V was cut by 7 bases and J by 3 bases, with 13 bases left in between. CDR3 bases: TGTGCCAGCACTAACGGGGCCCTCTACGAGCAGTACTTC. It translates to CASTNGALYEQYF.

In regard to this clonotype: A much bigger clone sits one base away, suggesting this may be a read error. The chain employs TRBV29-1 and TRBJ2-7, with 8 bases lining up with TRBD1. The germline V gene encodes CDR1 SQVTM and CDR2 ANQGSEA. V shed 7 bases and J 3 bases; nucleotides not matched to a gene: 8. This CDR3 comprises 13 residues. CDR3 coding DNA: TGCAGCGCTACGACAGGGGATTTCTACGAGCAGTACTTC. Its protein product is CSATTGDFYEQYF.